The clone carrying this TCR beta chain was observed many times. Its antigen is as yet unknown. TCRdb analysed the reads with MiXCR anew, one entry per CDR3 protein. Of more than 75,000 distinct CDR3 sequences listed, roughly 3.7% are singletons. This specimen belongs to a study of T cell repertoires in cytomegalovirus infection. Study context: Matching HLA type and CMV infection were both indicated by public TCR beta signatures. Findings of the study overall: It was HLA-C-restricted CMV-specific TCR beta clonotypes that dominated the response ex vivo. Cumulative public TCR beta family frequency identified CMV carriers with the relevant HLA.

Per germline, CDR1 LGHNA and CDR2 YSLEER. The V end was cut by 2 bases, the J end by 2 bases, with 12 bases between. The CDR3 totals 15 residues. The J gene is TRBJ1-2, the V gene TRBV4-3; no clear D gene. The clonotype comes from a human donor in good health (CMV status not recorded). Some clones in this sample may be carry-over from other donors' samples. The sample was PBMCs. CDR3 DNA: TGCGCCAGCAGCCAATCTTGGGTAGTAAACTATGGCTACACCTTC. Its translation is CASSQSWVVNYGYTF.